The sequence of this T cell receptor (beta chain) was determined in a study of response to subunit inactivated influenza vaccine. The CDR3 runs to 14 residues. The germline CDR1 and CDR2 sequences are DFQATT and SNEGSKA (reference sequence). The V gene end was trimmed by 4 bases and the J gene end by 7 bases; junction bases not matched to a gene: 8. There are a few counts of this clonotype. TCRdb re-called the RT-PCR reads with MiXCR, one entry per CDR3 protein. Here the sample spans about 570,000 distinct CDR3 sequences, around 10% being singletons. The same data also contributed to another study, on T cells expressing NK-cell markers. In that study: The authors generated TCR beta cDNA through 5'RACE template switching with UMIs.

The sequence was collected from a man aged 45-65 years who received an inactivated influenza vaccine. The sample consisted of PBMCs from blood, taken on the day of vaccination. V usage is TRBV20-1 and J usage is TRBJ2-5; 11 bases are shared with TRBD1. The CDR3 nucleotides are TGCAGTGCTACAGGACAGGGGGCGGCGGTGACCCAGTACTTC. As protein: CSATGQGAAVTQYF.